Each of the 32 T cell receptor beta chains below was sequenced from the same sample in a study of blood T cell repertoires in COVID-19. Assay: immunoSEQ multiplex PCR; the TCRdb copy retains only in-frame clones and omits some. Counted here are around 60,000 clones, about nine tenths occurring once; the ten biggest clones make up around 8.3%. Sample: peripheral blood. The receptors shown here come from a human donor with active COVID-19. The donor label of this sample is uncertain.

The chain joins TRBV27 to TRBJ2-3; 9 nucleotides align to TRBD1. From germline, CDR1 is MNHEY and CDR2 SMNVEV (reference sequence). V lost 7 bases and J lost 8; bases outside the gene matches: 10. There are 14 residues in the CDR3. CDR3 in amino acids: CASTPGQGWGTQYF. The CDR3 bases are TGTGCCAGCACCCCGGGACAGGGATGGGGTACGCAGTATTTT.

The chain joins TRBV3-1 (or the pseudogene TRBV3-2) to TRBJ2-7, with a tentative D call TRBD2 (5 bases). Germline CDR1 reads LGHDT; CDR2 reads YNNKEL (reference sequence). The CDR3 runs to 14 residues. Deletions cut 0 bases from V and 7 bases from J, with 13 bases between. CDR3 coding DNA: TGTGCCAGCAGCCAAGAGAGGGTTGGCGGAGAGCAGTACTTC. This codes for CASSQERVGGEQYF.

This CDR3 reads CASSPGQGAYEQYF. DNA of the CDR3: TGTGCCAGCAGCCCTGGACAGGGGGCCTACGAGCAGTACTTC. The rearrangement joins TRBV5-5 to TRBJ2-7; 10 bases match TRBD1. The V gene end was trimmed by 4 bases and the J gene end by 2 bases; junction bases not matched to a gene: 3. The CDR3 loop spans 14 amino acids. CDR1 SGHKS and CDR2 YYEKEE come from the germline V gene (reference sequence).

Written as DNA, the CDR3 is TGTGCCAGCAGTCCCGGGACAGGGGTTGGTGCCTACGAGCAGTACTTC. It translates to CASSPGTGVGAYEQYF. The chain combines TRBV2 with TRBJ2-7; 10 bases map to TRBD1. The CDR3 has 16 residues. The V gene end was trimmed by 5 bases and the J gene end by 2 bases; junction bases not matched to a gene: 9. Germline V gene lookup returns CDR1 SNHLY and CDR2 FYNNEI.

The gene calls are TRBV7-9 and TRBJ1-2; 7 bases agree with TRBD1. The CDR3 contains 13 residues. V was pared by 10 bases and J by 4 bases, with 9 bases of the junction left unmatched. Germline CDR1 and CDR2: SEHNR and FQNEAQ (reference sequence). CDR3 region: CATAQGPLYGYTF. The CDR3 DNA is TGTGCCACCGCACAGGGGCCCCTCTATGGCTACACCTTC. The variable domain in full, with the rest retrieved from reference TRBV7-9 and TRBJ1-2, is DTGVSQNPRHKITKRGQNVTFRCDPISEHNRLYWYRQTLGQGPEFLTYFQNEAQLEKSRLLSDRFSAERPKGSFSTLEIQRTEQGDSAMYLCATAQGPLYGYTFGSGTRLTVV.

J is TRBJ2-2 and V is TRBV2; 10 bases map to TRBD2. Losses at the gene ends were 4 bases for V and 1 base for J; bases not matched to a gene: 3. The CDR3 loop spans 16 amino acids. Germline V gives CDR1 SNHLY, CDR2 FYNNEI. The CDR3 region is CASSGAGGMNTGELFF. The CDR3 DNA sequence: TGTGCCAGCAGTGGAGCGGGGGGGATGAACACCGGGGAGCTGTTTTTT.

The rearrangement links TRBV27 to TRBJ2-4, with 11 nucleotides matching TRBD1. V gave up 5 bases and J gave up 0 bases; unmatched junction bases: 6. The CDR3 contains 17 residues. Germline V gene sequence: CDR1 MNHEY, CDR2 SMNVEV (reference sequence). The CDR3 loop reads CASSPRTGGLAKNIQYF. The CDR3 DNA is TGTGCCAGCAGTCCTCGGACAGGGGGCTTAGCCAAAAACATTCAGTACTTC.

The gene calls are TRBV7-2 and TRBJ1-2; D gene uncertain. V gave up 3 bases and J gave up 1 base, with 12 bases separating them. The CDR3 runs 15 residues. Germline CDR1 is SGHTA and CDR2 is FQGNSA. This CDR3 is CASSFGEILNYGYTF. DNA of the CDR3: TGTGCCAGCAGCTTTGGGGAGATTCTTAACTATGGCTACACCTTC.

The chain joins TRBV7-9 to TRBJ2-7; the match to TRBD1 covers 8 bases. The germline V gene encodes CDR1 SEHNR and CDR2 FQNEAQ (reference sequence). With V trimmed by 3 bases and J by 2 bases, 6 bases remained unmatched. CDR3 length: 15 amino acids. CDR3 sequence (DNA): TGTGCCAGCAGCTTCCCACAGGGGGGAGCCTACGAGCAGTACTTC. It translates to CASSFPQGGAYEQYF.

This clone has only a few counts. The genes are TRBV25-1 and TRBJ1-5; D may be TRBD1 (5 bases). From germline, CDR1 is MGHDK and CDR2 SYGVNS. This CDR3 region has 16 residues. V lost 4 bases, J lost 1 base, and 14 bases lay in between. For the CDR3, the DNA is TGTGCCAGCAGTGCCTCGGGCGGGGGGAGCAATCAGCCCCAGCATTTT. As protein: CASSASGGGSNQPQHF.

The J gene is TRBJ2-2, the V gene TRBV4-1, with 7 nucleotides matching TRBD2. V dropped 0 bases and J dropped 8; count of bases not matched to a gene: 3. This CDR3 is built from 14 residues. Looked up from germline, CDR1 is MGHRA and CDR2 is YSYEKL. The DNA for the CDR3 is TGCGCCAGCAGCCAAGAGGACGGGAGGGGGGAGCTGTTTTTT. As protein: CASSQEDGRGELFF.

CDR3 nucleotides: TGTGCCAGCAGCTTAGACGGGAGGAAGGGCGGGGAGCTGTTTTTT. It yields the protein CASSLDGRKGGELFF. The V gene is TRBV7-2, the J gene TRBJ2-2, with TRBD2 matching over 7 bases. The CDR3 sequence is 15 residues long. J was trimmed by 7 bases and V by 1 base; bases with no gene match: 6. The germline V gene has CDR1 SGHTA and CDR2 FQGNSA.

The V gene is TRBV9, the J gene TRBJ2-1, with 9 bases lining up with TRBD1. J gave up 9 bases and V 2 bases, and 6 bases lay outside the gene matches. Per germline, CDR1 SGDLS and CDR2 YYNGEE. CDR3 length: 14 amino acids. The CDR3, as DNA: TGTGCCAGCAGCGTCCGGACAGGGGACGGTGAGCAGTTCTTC. Protein product: CASSVRTGDGEQFF.

The chain joins TRBV6-5 to TRBJ2-2, with unresolved D. The CDR3 spans 15 residues. V was clipped by 6 bases and J by 1 base, with 12 bases between them. Germline V gives CDR1 MNHEY, CDR2 SVGAGI. This CDR3 reads CASRPAIRNTGELFF. Here the CDR3 DNA reads TGTGCCAGCAGACCCGCCATCAGGAACACCGGGGAGCTGTTTTTT.

The chain carries TRBV7-2 and TRBJ1-2, with D unclear. V was shortened by 0 bases and J by 2 bases, with 10 bases between the two germline ends. The CDR3 spans 15 residues. Germline values: CDR1 SGHTA, CDR2 FQGNSA. Written as DNA, the CDR3 is TGTGCCAGCAGCTTAGCTTGGCAGCGAAACTATGGCTACACCTTC. Amino acid sequence: CASSLAWQRNYGYTF.

The chain joins TRBV7-9 to TRBJ2-7; tentative D call: TRBD2 (6 bases). Trimming pared 1 base from V and 3 bases from J, leaving 10 bases between. CDR1 is SEHNR and CDR2 is FQNEAQ in the germline V gene (reference sequence). This CDR3 is 14 amino acids long. CDR3 sequence (DNA): TGTGCCAGCAGCTTAGTAGGAGGGAACTACGAGCAGTACTTC. Its protein is CASSLVGGNYEQYF.

This rearrangement joins TRBV4-3 to TRBJ1-2; tentatively, D is TRBD1 (5 bases). V gave up 4 bases and J gave up 5 bases, with 8 bases separating them. CDR3 size: 12 residues. Germline V gene lookup returns CDR1 LGHNA and CDR2 YSLEER. The CDR3 coding sequence is TGCGCCAGCAGCCGACCAGGGTATGGCTACACCTTC. The encoded protein is CASSRPGYGYTF.

This clone was detected only once. The rearrangement uses TRBV30 and TRBJ2-5; D is ambiguous. Looked up from germline, CDR1 is GTSNPN and CDR2 is SVGIG (reference sequence). V was trimmed by 0 bases and J by 5 bases, leaving 13 bases between them. The CDR3 totals 14 residues. The CDR3 DNA is TGTGCCTGGAGTGTCGGTATCGGTTGGGAGACCCAGTACTTC. This gives the protein CAWSVGIGWETQYF.

The genes are TRBV3-1 (or the pseudogene TRBV3-2) and TRBJ2-5, with 11 positions matching TRBD2. Germline CDR1 reads LGHDT; CDR2 reads YNNKEL (reference sequence). The V gene end was trimmed by 2 bases and the J gene end by 5 bases; junction bases not matched to a gene: 7. CDR3 size: 16 residues. The CDR3 DNA sequence: TGTGCCAGCAGCCAACCCGGGACTAGCGGATCCGAGACCCAGTACTTC. Residues: CASSQPGTSGSETQYF.

The chain couples TRBV12-3 or TRBV12-4 to TRBJ2-1, with D perhaps matching TRBD1 (5 bases). The CDR3 length is 13 residues. V was cut by 6 bases and J by 4 bases, with 10 bases left in between. The chain's CDR3 is CASSQTEYNEQFF. For the CDR3, the DNA is TGTGCCAGCAGCCAGACAGAGTACAATGAGCAGTTCTTC.

This chain links TRBV27 with TRBJ2-7; 10 bases line up with TRBD1. Germline assignment: CDR1 MNHEY and CDR2 SMNVEV (reference sequence). This CDR3 region has 14 residues. The V segment lost 4 bases and the J segment 4 bases; nucleotides outside the gene matches: 4. In DNA, the CDR3 is TGTGCCAGCAGTTCCGGGACAGGGGATTACGAGCAGTACTTC. As protein: CASSSGTGDYEQYF.

The rearrangement joins TRBV7-9 to TRBJ2-7; possibly TRBD1 for D (5 bases). CDR3 length equals 15 residues. Trimming took 1 base from V and 5 from J, leaving 15 bases between them. The germline V gene encodes CDR1 SEHNR and CDR2 FQNEAQ (reference sequence). Here the CDR3 reads CASSLGDSAEDEQYF. The CDR3 coding sequence is TGTGCCAGCAGCTTAGGAGACAGCGCTGAGGACGAGCAGTACTTC.

The rearrangement joins TRBV20-1 to TRBJ2-1; 12 positions match TRBD2. Germline trimming cut 6 bases from V and 0 bases from J; bases unmatched to any gene: 12. Germline loops: CDR1 DFQATT, CDR2 SNEGSKA (reference sequence). The CDR3 length is 18 residues. The CDR3 region has the DNA TGCAGTGCCAGTCGGCGGACTAGCGGGACTAGCTCCTACAATGAGCAGTTCTTC. The encoded protein is CSASRRTSGTSSYNEQFF.

The rearrangement links TRBV5-4 to TRBJ2-7, with D perhaps matching TRBD1 (6 bases). The CDR3 sequence is 14 residues long. Germline loops: CDR1 SGHNT, CDR2 YYREEE (reference sequence). With 6 bases removed from V and 3 bases from J, the gap between germline ends came to 16 bases. CDR3 sequence reads: CASTSKRDNYEQYF. The CDR3 DNA reads as TGTGCCAGCACCTCGAAAAGGGACAACTACGAGCAGTACTTC.

V is TRBV7-3 and J is TRBJ1-1, with 8 bases matching TRBD1. Trimming at V came to 3 bases and at J to 1 base, leaving 4 bases not matched to a gene. Per germline, CDR1 SGHTA and CDR2 FQGTGA. The length of the CDR3 is 15 residues. The CDR3 is CASSLTGAGNTEAFF. CDR3 DNA: TGTGCCAGCAGCTTGACAGGGGCAGGGAACACTGAAGCTTTCTTT.

A word on this clone: A read error may produce the germline difference seen at one junction end. This chain links TRBV7-2 with TRBJ2-1, with 8 bases aligning to TRBD2. There are 15 residues in the CDR3. CDR1 and CDR2 (germline): SGHTA, FQGNSA. The CDR3 spells CASSVAGLSYNEQFF. The CDR3 DNA reads TGTGCCAGCAGCGTAGCGGGACTCTCATACAATGAGCAGTTCTTC.

The chain couples TRBV9 to TRBJ2-7; 8 bases agree with TRBD2. After removal of 0 bases from V and 2 bases from J, the junction contained 13 bases not matched to a gene. The CDR3 contains 18 residues. CDR1 and CDR2 (germline): SGDLS, YYNGEE. The CDR3 coding sequence is TGTGCCAGCAGCGTAGGGCCAGGGGCACCGGGACTAGCCTACGAGCAGTACTTC. It yields the protein CASSVGPGAPGLAYEQYF.

The J gene is TRBJ1-2, the V gene TRBV9; possible D gene TRBD1, 5 bases. CDR1 is SGDLS, CDR2 YYNGEE, per germline. The CDR3 covers 15 residues. Trimming left V 0 bases short and J 7 bases short, with 16 bases between. CDR3 nucleotide sequence: TGTGCCAGCAGCGTAGGTCCAGGGCAATCGGGTGGCTACACCTTC. This translates into CASSVGPGQSGGYTF.

The V and J genes are TRBV9 and TRBJ2-3; 7 bases map to TRBD2. After removal of 0 bases from V and 2 bases from J, the junction contained 3 bases not matched to a gene. Per the germline V gene, CDR1 is SGDLS and CDR2 is YYNGEE. CDR3 length equals 15 residues. CDR3 nucleotides: TGTGCCAGCAGCGTAGGCGGGAGAGCCACAGATACGCAGTATTTT. Residues: CASSVGGRATDTQYF.

V is TRBV5-8 and J is TRBJ1-4; 8 positions match TRBD1. Looked up from germline, CDR1 is SGHTS and CDR2 is YDEGEE. CDR3 length equals 17 residues. Trimming took 0 bases from V and 0 from J; bases not matched to a gene: 4. This CDR3 reads CASSLGRQGSTNEKLFF. In DNA form, the CDR3 reads TGTGCCAGCAGCTTGGGGCGACAGGGGTCAACTAATGAAAAACTGTTTTTT.

The V gene is TRBV19, the J gene TRBJ1-4; no reliable D call. The V end was cut by 6 bases, the J end by 8 bases, with 13 bases between. The CDR3 is made up of 13 amino acids. Looked up from germline, CDR1 is LNHDA and CDR2 is SQIVND (reference sequence). CDR3 in DNA: TGTGCCAGTAGACCTTCCAACTCGGAAAAACTGTTTTTT. Protein sequence: CASRPSNSEKLFF.

The chain has TRBV3-1 (or the pseudogene TRBV3-2) and TRBJ1-3; D gene unclear. V was pared by 1 base and J by 5 bases, with 18 bases between. This CDR3 spans 17 amino acids. The germline V gene has CDR1 LGHDT and CDR2 YNNKEL (reference sequence). This CDR3 reads CASSQVTPGGFRNTIYF. CDR3 DNA sequence: TGTGCCAGCAGCCAAGTTACCCCAGGAGGGTTCAGAAACACCATATATTTT.